This T cell receptor beta chain was sequenced for a study of blood T cells in healthy people across ages. The use of a sample-barcoded 5' primer and a J-beta primer mix characterized a second PCR of 7 to 11 cycles. TCRdb re-called the 5' RACE reads through MiXCR, storing one row per CDR3 protein. The top ten clones hold over 5.5% of a sample with about 1.4 million distinct CDR3 sequences, approximately 59% of them seen once. V was shortened by 1 base and J by 9 bases, with 16 bases between the two germline ends. This CDR3 region has 15 residues. CDR1 is MGHRA, CDR2 YSYEKL, per germline. The chain uses TRBV4-1 and TRBJ1-5; D is undetermined. Sequenced material: blood. The origin of this receptor is a man aged 18-30 years in good health. The CDR3 DNA reads as TGCGCCAGCAGCCAAGGACCCATTGGGCAGCCGCCCCAGCATTTT. This encodes CASSQGPIGQPPQHF.